These 29 T cell receptor beta chains share one sample of origin, sequenced in a study of OX40 agonist ivuxolimab in advanced cancers. Repertoires were generated with immunoSEQ multiplex PCR, while TCRdb's copy carries only in-frame clones and drops some. The data contain tens of thousands of clones, 75% to 90% of them seen just once; the ten biggest clones take up approximately 0.78%. Sequencing was performed on CD4+ or CD8+ T cells sorted from blood, taken in a trial of the OX40 agonist ivuxolimab. The receptors were gathered from an adult with an advanced solid tumor such as melanoma, head and neck, liver or kidney cancer.

The genes are TRBV29-1 and TRBJ2-1; D perhaps matches TRBD2 (6 bases). The V gene lost 4 bases and the J gene lost 2 bases, with 12 bases spanning the gap. Per the germline V gene, CDR1 is SQVTM and CDR2 is ANQGSEA. This CDR3 is built from 14 residues. CDR3: CSVVAGKAYNEQFF. For the CDR3, the DNA is TGCAGCGTTGTTGCGGGGAAGGCCTACAATGAGCAGTTCTTC.

The sample holds one count of this clone. The gene calls are TRBV7-3 and TRBJ2-1, with 8 bases aligning to TRBD1. Germline values: CDR1 SGHTA, CDR2 FQGTGA. The CDR3 has 16 residues. V was clipped by 3 bases and J by 2 bases; unmatched bases: 6. The chain's CDR3 is CASSFGQGFPYNEQFF. Written as DNA, the CDR3 is TGTGCCAGCAGCTTCGGACAGGGATTCCCCTACAATGAGCAGTTCTTC.

This sequence joins TRBV5-1 and TRBJ2-1, with TRBD1 as a possible D gene (6 bases). The germline V gene encodes CDR1 SGHRS and CDR2 YFSETQ. V shed 4 bases and J shed 10 bases, with 15 bases lying between them. The CDR3 covers 13 residues. In DNA, the CDR3 is TGCGCCAGCAGCAACTGGGGGCGCCCCGAGCAGTTCTTC. Protein: CASSNWGRPEQFF.

The chain recombines TRBV15 with TRBJ1-1; D possibly corresponds to TRBD1 (6 bases). V lost 0 bases to trimming and J lost 4 bases, with 9 bases between them. CDR1 and CDR2 (germline): LNHNV, YYDKDF (reference sequence). The CDR3 loop spans 14 amino acids. In DNA, the CDR3 is TGTGCCACCAGCAGAGATCGAGGGGGCACTGAAGCTTTCTTT. Its protein product is CATSRDRGGTEAFF.

The CDR3 reads CASSPSGRRETQYF. In DNA form, the CDR3 reads TGTGCCAGCAGCCCTTCGGGGAGACGAGAGACCCAGTACTTC. The chain couples TRBV7-8 to TRBJ2-5, with D possibly being TRBD2 (5 bases). V dropped 5 bases and J dropped 4 bases, with 14 bases sitting between them. Germline CDR1 SGHVS, CDR2 FQNEAQ. The CDR3 runs to 14 residues.

This chain uses TRBV2 with TRBJ1-5, with 9 bases that match TRBD1. V gave up 6 bases and J gave up 6 bases; unmatched junction bases: 6. This CDR3 comprises 14 residues. In germline, CDR1 is SNHLY, CDR2 FYNNEI. DNA of the CDR3: TGTGCCAGCAGCGGGGACAGGGTGGGTCAGCCCCAGCATTTT. Its protein product is CASSGDRVGQPQHF.

The CDR3 loop is CASSLMVNTEAFF. The CDR3 bases are TGTGCCAGCAGCTTGATGGTGAACACTGAAGCTTTCTTT. The rearrangement joins TRBV5-4 to TRBJ1-1; no reliable D call. Deletions cut 1 base from V and 0 bases from J, with 4 bases between. CDR3 length equals 13 residues. Per the germline V gene, CDR1 is SGHNT and CDR2 is YYREEE (reference sequence).

This clone has just a few counts. The CDR3 DNA reads as TGTGCCAGCAGTGAATCGGACACCTATCAGCCCCAGCATTTT. Translation gives CASSESDTYQPQHF. This rearrangement joins TRBV6-1 to TRBJ1-5, with a possible D match to TRBD1 (5 bases). The CDR3 totals 14 residues. V was shortened by 2 bases and J by 5 bases, with 10 bases between the two germline ends. Per germline, CDR1 MNHNS and CDR2 SASEGT.

The chain carries TRBV5-4 and TRBJ1-2, with TRBD1 identical over 8 bases. V was clipped by 4 bases and J by 2 bases; unmatched bases: 10. Germline V gene data show CDR1 as SGHNT and CDR2 as YYREEE (reference sequence). This CDR3 contains 16 residues. The CDR3 DNA is TGTGCCAGCAGCGCGGAGCAGGGGGCGCCGAACTATGGCTACACCTTC. This encodes CASSAEQGAPNYGYTF.

This sequence joins TRBV28 and TRBJ1-2; perhaps TRBD1 as D (5 bases). With 3 bases removed from V and 8 bases from J, the gap between germline ends came to 13 bases. Per germline, CDR1 MDHEN and CDR2 SYDVKM. The CDR3 sequence is 13 residues long. CDR3 nucleotides: TGTGCCAGCAGTTTGGGGGGGTCCTGGGGCTACACCTTC. Translation: CASSLGGSWGYTF.

This clone is a singleton in its sample. The genes are TRBV19 and TRBJ2-7; no clear D gene. The germline V gene has CDR1 LNHDA and CDR2 SQIVND (reference sequence). Deletions cut 5 bases from V and 6 bases from J, with 11 bases between. CDR3 length equals 12 residues. In DNA, the CDR3 is TGTGCCAGTAGTCGAGAAGGAACCGAGCAGTACTTC. It is translated as CASSREGTEQYF. Full variable domain (missing parts from reference TRBV19 and TRBJ2-7): DGGITQSPKYLFRKEGQNVTLSCEQNLNHDAMYWYRQDPGQGLRLIYYSQIVNDFQKGDIAEGYSVSREKKESFPLTVTSAQKNPTAFYLCASSREGTEQYFGPGTRLTVT.

The chain carries TRBV30 and TRBJ2-1; D gene unclear. CDR3 length: 11 amino acids. The ends were cut back, 0 bases at V and 10 bases at J, with 7 bases in the middle. Germline V lookup: CDR1 GTSNPN, CDR2 SVGIG (reference sequence). This CDR3 reads CAWSVASEQFF. CDR3 nucleotide sequence: TGTGCCTGGAGTGTAGCGAGCGAGCAGTTCTTC. Full variable domain (missing parts from reference TRBV30 and TRBJ2-1): SQTIHQWPATLVQPVGSPLSLECTVEGTSNPNLYWYRQAAGRGLQLLFYSVGIGQISSEVPQNLSASRPQDRQFILSSKKLLLSDSGFYLCAWSVASEQFFGPGTRLTVL.

This clone was recorded only once. The chain recombines TRBV7-2 with TRBJ1-3; perhaps TRBD1 as D (5 bases). Trimming removed 3 bases at V and 0 bases at J, with 18 bases between. The CDR3 is 18 amino acids. Germline CDR1 and CDR2: SGHTA and FQGNSA. The CDR3 DNA reads as TGTGCCAGCAGCTTGCGGGGCACGGAATCTACCTCTGGAAACACCATATATTTT. Protein: CASSLRGTESTSGNTIYF.

The chain links TRBV7-9 to TRBJ1-1, with 9 bases identical to TRBD1. Per germline, CDR1 SEHNR and CDR2 FQNEAQ (reference sequence). The V gene end was trimmed by 4 bases and the J gene end by 5 bases; junction bases not matched to a gene: 14. The CDR3 length is 17 residues. The CDR3 DNA is TGTGCCAGCAGCTCGTGGGGGACAGGGTTCGATAAAACTGAAGCTTTCTTT. This sequence encodes CASSSWGTGFDKTEAFF.

The chain combines TRBV23-1 with TRBJ1-2, with TRBD1 matching 8 bases. TRBV23-1 is recorded as an ORF, its role being uncertain. Losses at the gene ends were 3 bases for V and 1 base for J; bases not matched to a gene: 4. The CDR3 extends over 15 amino acids. This chain's CDR3 is CASSHLGQGNYGYTF. DNA of the CDR3: TGCGCCAGCAGTCATCTAGGACAGGGTAACTATGGCTACACCTTC.

Only a few counts were recorded for this clone. The chain joins TRBV19 to TRBJ1-1, with D possibly TRBD1 on 5 matching bases. The CDR3 runs to 14 residues. Germline loops: CDR1 LNHDA, CDR2 SQIVND (reference sequence). Trimming removed 5 bases from V and 4 bases from J, with 14 bases in between. CDR3 sequence reads: CASSVARGTTEAFF. The DNA for the CDR3 is TGTGCCAGTAGTGTGGCTCGGGGCACCACTGAAGCTTTCTTT.

In DNA, the CDR3 is TGTGCCAGCAGTAAAGCCGGGGGATGGAAACTGTTTTTT. It encodes CASSKAGGWKLFF. The chain uses TRBV28 and TRBJ1-4; perhaps TRBD1 as D (5 bases). Germline V gene lookup returns CDR1 MDHEN and CDR2 SYDVKM. The V end was cut by 5 bases, the J end by 11 bases, with 15 bases between. This CDR3 contains 13 residues.

This chain links TRBV6-1 with TRBJ1-4; D is ambiguous. This CDR3 is 13 amino acids long. In germline, CDR1 is MNHNS, CDR2 SASEGT. Trimming left V 0 bases short and J 10 bases short, with 9 bases between. In DNA, the CDR3 is TGTGCCAGCAGTGAAGCGGATCGCGGAAAACTGTTTTTT. It encodes CASSEADRGKLFF.

The rearrangement uses TRBV7-6 and TRBJ1-6; D remains ambiguous. Germline values: CDR1 SGHVS, CDR2 FNYEAQ. V was trimmed by 1 base and J by 10 bases, leaving 14 bases between them. The CDR3 contains 15 residues. Here the CDR3 DNA reads TGTGCCAGCAGCTTAGTAGGAAGCTGGGGATCACCCCTCCACTTT. Its protein is CASSLVGSWGSPLHF.

The rearrangement links TRBV11-1 to TRBJ1-1; D is possibly TRBD1 (5 bases). Trimming took off 5 bases at V and 6 bases at J, with 16 bases between the two ends. CDR3 length: 14 residues. Germline lookup yields CDR1 SGHAT and CDR2 FQDESV (reference sequence). The CDR3 nucleotides are TGTGCCAGCAGCCATGATGACAGAATAGCTGAAGCTTTCTTT. This encodes CASSHDDRIAEAFF. Combining the CDR3 with reference TRBV11-1 and TRBJ1-1 gives the whole variable domain EAEVAQSPRYKITEKSQAVAFWCDPISGHATLYWYRQILGQGPELLVQFQDESVVDDSQLPKDRFSAERLKGVDSTLKIQPAELGDSAMYLCASSHDDRIAEAFFGQGTRLTVV.

This clone was observed a single time. The chain employs TRBV7-2 and TRBJ2-2; 11 bases align to TRBD1. The CDR3 is 17 residues long. The junction had 6 bases not matched to a gene; V was cut back by 1 base and J by 5 bases. In germline, CDR1 is SGHTA, CDR2 FQGNSA. The CDR3 protein is CASSLGGTGGRTGELFF. Here the CDR3 DNA reads TGTGCCAGCAGCTTAGGAGGGACAGGGGGTCGAACCGGGGAGCTGTTTTTT. The complete variable domain, with remaining parts taken from reference TRBV7-2 and TRBJ2-2, reads GAGVSQSPSNKVTEKGKDVELRCDPISGHTALYWYRQSLGQGLEFLIYFQGNSAPDKSGLPSDRFSAERTGGSVSTLTIQRTQQEDSAVYLCASSLGGTGGRTGELFFGEGSRLTVL.

This clone was recorded once. This chain links TRBV11-3 with TRBJ2-5, with a tentative D call TRBD2 (5 bases). The end of the DNA fits TRBJ2-7 better, so the J call may be wrong. CDR3 length: 15 amino acids. Per the germline V gene, CDR1 is SGHNT and CDR2 is YENEEA. The CDR3 reads CASSSGVGGYYEQYF. The CDR3 region has the DNA TGTGCCAGCAGCTCCGGGGTCGGCGGTTACTACGAGCAGTACTTC.

The chain has TRBV6-1 and TRBJ1-1, with a weak D call TRBD1 (5 bases). Per germline, CDR1 MNHNS and CDR2 SASEGT. This CDR3 has 13 residues. V was shortened by 4 bases and J by 5 bases, with 11 bases between the two germline ends. The CDR3 region is CASSGAGRTEAFF. CDR3 nucleotide sequence: TGTGCCAGCAGTGGAGCAGGGAGGACTGAAGCTTTCTTT.

The V call is TRBV19, the J call TRBJ2-7; 7 nucleotides match TRBD2. Germline CDR1 and CDR2: LNHDA and SQIVND (reference sequence). J lost 0 bases, V lost 1 base, and 6 bases had no gene match. The CDR3 spans 16 residues. The CDR3 spells CASSIGGGGSSYEQYF. The CDR3 DNA follows: TGTGCCAGTAGTATAGGAGGTGGCGGGAGCTCCTACGAGCAGTACTTC.

This clone was picked up a small number of times. The rearrangement uses TRBV5-5 and TRBJ1-4; TRBD1 matches at 8 bases. J was trimmed by 0 bases and V by 4 bases; bases with no gene match: 5. Per germline, CDR1 SGHKS and CDR2 YYEKEE (reference sequence). The CDR3 loop spans 16 amino acids. Here the CDR3 reads CASSDGTGSTNEKLFF. DNA of the CDR3: TGTGCCAGCAGCGATGGGACAGGATCAACTAATGAAAAACTGTTTTTT.

The rearrangement joins TRBV30 to TRBJ2-3, with D maybe TRBD2 (5 bases). Trimming removed 8 bases from V and 5 bases from J, with 8 bases in between. The CDR3 is 10 amino acids. Germline V gene sequence: CDR1 GTSNPN, CDR2 SVGIG (reference sequence). CDR3: CALAGDTQYF. The CDR3 DNA follows: TGTGCCCTCGCGGGAGATACGCAGTATTTT.

The chain is built from TRBV2 and TRBJ1-4; possibly TRBD1 for D (5 bases). Germline V CDR1 and CDR2: SNHLY, FYNNEI. The germline V and J ends were trimmed by 7 bases and 10 bases, with 19 bases remaining between them. This CDR3 is 14 amino acids long. The CDR3 DNA reads as TGTGCCAGCACCGAAGGAAGGCAGGGAAGAAAACTGTTTTTT. As protein: CASTEGRQGRKLFF.

V and J are TRBV7-9 and TRBJ1-5; D is perhaps TRBD1 (6 bases). The germline V and J ends were trimmed by 7 bases and 4 bases, with 20 bases remaining between them. The CDR3 loop spans 16 amino acids. Germline V lookup: CDR1 SEHNR, CDR2 FQNEAQ (reference sequence). For the CDR3, the DNA is TGTGCCAGCACCATTCCCGGGACATGGGTAAATCAGCCCCAGCATTTT. Translated: CASTIPGTWVNQPQHF.

The rearrangement links TRBV7-8 to TRBJ2-2; D call uncertain. CDR3 length equals 13 residues. Looked up from germline, CDR1 is SGHVS and CDR2 is FQNEAQ. V dropped 3 bases and J dropped 1 base, with 3 bases sitting between them. The CDR3, as DNA: TGTGCCAGCAGCTTTTTGAACACCGGGGAGCTGTTTTTT. Translating it yields CASSFLNTGELFF.